The 32 T cell receptor beta chains reported below all come from one sample, sequenced in a study of CXCR3-negative and CXCR3-positive naive CD8 T cells. Study outcomes and limitations: TRB CDR3s were more hydrophobic in CXCR3-positive than in CXCR3-negative naive cells.

No antigen is known for these receptors. UMI-labeled TRB cDNA libraries were prepared by 5' RACE. TCRdb reworked the 5' RACE reads into one entry per CDR3 protein, no DNA. This listing includes about 92,000 distinct CDR3 sequences. Material for sequencing was naive CXCR3+ CD8+ T cells from blood. Stated subset: CD45RO-CCR7+CD27+CD95- naive CD8+ T cells expressing CXCR3 (TNR3+). The source of these receptors is a human donor in good health. Some clones in this sample may be carry-over from other donors' samples.

The rearrangement links TRBV7-9 to TRBJ2-2; TCRdb's D gene call, TRBD2, goes unchecked for lack of DNA. The CDR3 covers 14 residues. Germline V gene sequence: CDR1 SEHNR, CDR2 FQNEAQ (reference sequence). CDR3 sequence reads: CASGSRGDSGELFF.

The chain links TRBV6-5 to TRBJ2-1; TCRdb gives TRBD2 as the D gene, but with no DNA this cannot be confirmed. The CDR3 spans 13 residues. Germline-derived CDR1 and CDR2 are MNHEY and SVGAGI. The CDR3 region is CASSGPEGNEQFF.

The J gene is TRBJ2-2, the V gene TRBV4-1; absent DNA, TCRdb's TRBD1 call cannot be checked. Germline CDR1 MGHRA, CDR2 YSYEKL. CDR3 length equals 18 residues. This CDR3 is CASSHPGAAGENTGELFF.

The J gene is TRBJ1-5, the V gene TRBV14; absent DNA, TCRdb's TRBD1 call cannot be checked. CDR1 SGHDN and CDR2 FVKESK come from the germline V gene. The length of the CDR3 is 13 residues. CDR3 protein: CASSPRGAQPQHF.

J is TRBJ2-7 and V is TRBV10-3; TCRdb calls TRBD2, which cannot be checked without DNA. Germline V lookup: CDR1 ENHRY, CDR2 SYGVKD. The CDR3 spans 18 residues. CDR3 sequence reads: CAISGNAQFEGPADEQYF.

CDR3 region: CASSAATEAFF. The chain is built from TRBV25-1 and TRBJ1-1. The CDR3 is made up of 11 amino acids. The V gene's germline CDR1 is MGHDK and CDR2 SYGVNS.

The chain couples TRBV27 to TRBJ1-6. This CDR3 comprises 14 residues. Germline V gene lookup returns CDR1 MNHEY and CDR2 SMNVEV (reference sequence). CDR3 sequence: CASSIRPWDSPLHF.

The chain employs TRBV28 and TRBJ1-3; the D call of TRBD1 rests on TCRdb alone, since no DNA is present to check it. Per germline, CDR1 MDHEN and CDR2 SYDVKM. The CDR3 consists of 15 residues. The CDR3 here is CASSLGRASGNTIYF.

This chain uses TRBV10-3 with TRBJ2-2. This CDR3 has 15 amino acids. Germline CDR1 is ENHRY and CDR2 is SYGVKD. Here the CDR3 reads CAISEHRQNTGVLFF.

J is TRBJ2-1 and V is TRBV7-2; TCRdb proposes TRBD1, but this gene call is untestable without DNA. This CDR3 comprises 16 residues. Looked up from germline, CDR1 is SGHTA and CDR2 is FQGNSA. CDR3 sequence reads: CASRLAGGPSYNEQFF. The full variable domain, in which reference TRBV7-2 and TRBJ2-1 provide the parts outside the CDR3, is GAGVSQSPSNKVTEKGKDVELRCDPISGHTALYWYRQSLGQGLEFLIYFQGNSAPDKSGLPSDRFSAERTGGSVSTLTIQRTQQEDSAVYLCASRLAGGPSYNEQFFGPGTRLTVL.

This sequence joins TRBV29-1 and TRBJ1-2; there is no DNA to check the TCRdb D call of TRBD1. The CDR3 consists of 12 residues. Germline-derived CDR1 and CDR2 are SQVTM and ANQGSEA. The CDR3 sequence is CSVGDRVDGYTF.

The chain carries TRBV11-2 and TRBJ2-5; TCRdb's assignment of TRBD1 cannot be checked, as there is no DNA. From germline, CDR1 is SGHAT and CDR2 FQNNGV. The CDR3 runs to 18 residues. CDR3 sequence: CASSLVSGRGGVMETQYF.

The V gene is TRBV12-3 or TRBV12-4, the J gene TRBJ1-3; checking the TCRdb D call of TRBD1 is not possible without DNA. The CDR3 totals 15 residues. The CDR3 sequence: CASSLPTGIRNTIYF.

CDR3 loop: CASSGGLAGRTQYF. The V call is TRBV28, the J call TRBJ2-3; with no DNA, the TCRdb D assignment of TRBD2 cannot be verified. Germline-derived CDR1 and CDR2 are MDHEN and SYDVKM. This CDR3 is 14 amino acids long.

V is TRBV6-1 and J is TRBJ2-4; the TCRdb D gene call, TRBD1, has no DNA to confirm it. There are 13 residues in the CDR3. Germline lookup yields CDR1 MNHNS and CDR2 SASEGT. CDR3 region: CASNPGQANIQYF.

The V call is TRBV27, the J call TRBJ1-1; TCRdb reports TRBD1, a call that lacks DNA to check it against. Germline lookup yields CDR1 MNHEY and CDR2 SMNVEV (reference sequence). The CDR3 covers 12 residues. Here the CDR3 reads CASRRGGTEAFF.

The V and J genes are TRBV3-1 and TRBJ2-1. Per the germline V gene, CDR1 is LGHDT and CDR2 is YNNKEL (reference sequence). The CDR3 contains 12 residues. The CDR3 protein is CASSQDFNEQFF.

CDR3 sequence reads: CASSLGPSGSTGELFF. This sequence joins TRBV7-9 and TRBJ2-2. The germline V gene encodes CDR1 SEHNR and CDR2 FQNEAQ (reference sequence). CDR3 length: 16 amino acids.

The chain joins TRBV15 to TRBJ1-2; the D gene TCRdb calls, TRBD1, cannot be checked with no DNA. Germline CDR1 is LNHNV and CDR2 is YYDKDF (reference sequence). The CDR3 length is 16 residues. This CDR3 is CATSRGAGTGGYGYTF. Complete variable domain (other parts from reference TRBV15 and TRBJ1-2): DAMVIQNPRYQVTQFGKPVTLSCSQTLNHNVMYWYQQKSSQAPKLLFHYYDKDFNNEADTPDNFQSRRPNTSFCFLDIRSPGLGDTAMYLCATSRGAGTGGYGYTFGSGTRLTVV.

The CDR3 protein is CASSQVQVGNEQFF. The chain has TRBV3-1 and TRBJ2-1. The length of the CDR3 is 14 residues. CDR1 LGHDT and CDR2 YNNKEL come from the germline V gene (reference sequence).

V gene TRBV10-3 combines with J gene TRBJ1-2. The CDR3 extends over 14 amino acids. Germline CDR1 ENHRY, CDR2 SYGVKD. CDR3 amino acids: CAIKRNGPNYGYTF.

This chain links TRBV15 with TRBJ2-2. The CDR3 consists of 15 residues. In germline, CDR1 is LNHNV, CDR2 YYDKDF (reference sequence). This CDR3 reads CATSKATANTGELFF.

The genes are TRBV6-5 and TRBJ2-1. The germline CDR1 and CDR2 sequences are MNHEY and SVGAGI. This CDR3 contains 15 residues. The CDR3 sequence: CASSPHSSSYNEQFF.

This sequence joins TRBV12-3 or TRBV12-4 and TRBJ1-2. This CDR3 contains 12 residues. CDR3 protein: CASSPRKVGYTF.

This chain links TRBV11-3 with TRBJ2-1. The CDR3 is 14 amino acids. The germline V gene encodes CDR1 SGHNT and CDR2 YENEEA. This CDR3 reads CASSPGRSYNEQFF.

The chain couples TRBV12-3 or TRBV12-4 to TRBJ2-5; TCRdb's D call of TRBD1 is untestable without DNA. CDR3 size: 13 residues. The CDR3 protein is CASTPGLQETQYF.

This chain uses TRBV6-2 or TRBV6-3 with TRBJ2-5. The germline CDR1 and CDR2 sequences are MNHEY and SVGEGT. This CDR3 comprises 15 residues. This CDR3 reads CASSYSTEPQETQYF.

This chain links TRBV7-9 with TRBJ2-2. The CDR3 totals 14 residues. Germline CDR1 reads SEHNR; CDR2 reads FQNEAQ (reference sequence). CDR3 amino acids: CASSHVSNTGELFF.

The chain combines TRBV7-9 with TRBJ2-7; TCRdb lists TRBD1, though no DNA is available to test this call. The CDR3 has 14 residues. The germline gives CDR1 SEHNR, CDR2 FQNEAQ (reference sequence). CDR3: CASSSGGGQYEQYF. Full variable domain (missing parts from reference TRBV7-9 and TRBJ2-7): DTGVSQNPRHKITKRGQNVTFRCDPISEHNRLYWYRQTLGQGPEFLTYFQNEAQLEKSRLLSDRFSAERPKGSFSTLEIQRTEQGDSAMYLCASSSGGGQYEQYFGPGTRLTVT.

The gene calls are TRBV28 and TRBJ2-1; no DNA is available, so the TRBD1 call from TCRdb remains unchecked. This CDR3 has 14 residues. Germline V gene sequence: CDR1 MDHEN, CDR2 SYDVKM. CDR3 amino acids: CASGRDRVNNEQFF.

V is TRBV12-3 or TRBV12-4 and J is TRBJ1-2; TCRdb's D gene call, TRBD1, goes unchecked for lack of DNA. This CDR3 comprises 13 residues. The CDR3 protein is CASSLYGGDGYTF.

V is TRBV3-1 and J is TRBJ1-5; TCRdb lists TRBD1, though no DNA is available to test this call. Germline CDR1 and CDR2: LGHDT and YNNKEL (reference sequence). This CDR3 has 19 residues. The CDR3: CASSQAGVDTGKSNQPQHF.